A single TCR beta chain is shown here with its context. Its antigen is undetermined. The CDR3 is 12 amino acids. V lost 4 bases to trimming and J lost 9 bases; unmatched junction nucleotides: 0. Germline V gene sequence: CDR1 MGHDK, CDR2 SYGVNS. This sample is drawn from a study of cytomegalovirus exposure and HLA in healthy donors. Study results and caveats: Per a later analysis, 18,000 or so TCR beta sequences showed association with HLA alleles at 0.05 false discovery rate. In a later analysis, V- and J-gene trimming of beta chains associated with a DCLRE1C missense variant, replicated independently.

13 Jbeta primers and 60 Vbeta primers were used for the PCR. Clones were read by immunoSEQ multiplex PCR, and TCRdb kept only the in-frame ones, dropping some. The listing records under 95,000 clones. The TCR comes from a female donor in good health and CMV-seropositive. J is TRBJ1-6 and V is TRBV25-1; 7 nucleotides match TRBD1. Sequenced sample: PBMCs. The CDR3 sequence is CASSGQGSPLHF. CDR3 in DNA: TGTGCCAGCAGTGGACAGGGTTCACCCCTCCACTTT.